The text below deals with one T cell receptor beta chain. What it binds is not known. This record comes from a study of cytomegalovirus exposure and HLA in healthy donors. The PCR ran on 60 Vbeta and 13 Jbeta primers. Sequencing used immunoSEQ multiplex PCR; TCRdb keeps in-frame clones, though not all of them. Seen here are about 92,000 clones, 55% to 85% observed once, and the top ten hold around 16%. Whole-study findings and limits: Usually a TCR sequence was rare, but some public TCRs were found in many donors.

The source is a young woman in good health and CMV-seropositive. The sample consisted of PBMCs.

The CDR3 loop is CATSRPDREDEQYF. As DNA, the CDR3 is TGTGCCACCAGCAGACCCGACAGGGAGGACGAGCAGTACTTC. The chain carries TRBV15 and TRBJ2-7; a weak D match, TRBD1 (7 bases). From germline, CDR1 is LNHNV and CDR2 YYDKDF (reference sequence). V was trimmed by 2 bases and J by 5 bases, leaving 13 bases between them. The CDR3 has 14 residues.